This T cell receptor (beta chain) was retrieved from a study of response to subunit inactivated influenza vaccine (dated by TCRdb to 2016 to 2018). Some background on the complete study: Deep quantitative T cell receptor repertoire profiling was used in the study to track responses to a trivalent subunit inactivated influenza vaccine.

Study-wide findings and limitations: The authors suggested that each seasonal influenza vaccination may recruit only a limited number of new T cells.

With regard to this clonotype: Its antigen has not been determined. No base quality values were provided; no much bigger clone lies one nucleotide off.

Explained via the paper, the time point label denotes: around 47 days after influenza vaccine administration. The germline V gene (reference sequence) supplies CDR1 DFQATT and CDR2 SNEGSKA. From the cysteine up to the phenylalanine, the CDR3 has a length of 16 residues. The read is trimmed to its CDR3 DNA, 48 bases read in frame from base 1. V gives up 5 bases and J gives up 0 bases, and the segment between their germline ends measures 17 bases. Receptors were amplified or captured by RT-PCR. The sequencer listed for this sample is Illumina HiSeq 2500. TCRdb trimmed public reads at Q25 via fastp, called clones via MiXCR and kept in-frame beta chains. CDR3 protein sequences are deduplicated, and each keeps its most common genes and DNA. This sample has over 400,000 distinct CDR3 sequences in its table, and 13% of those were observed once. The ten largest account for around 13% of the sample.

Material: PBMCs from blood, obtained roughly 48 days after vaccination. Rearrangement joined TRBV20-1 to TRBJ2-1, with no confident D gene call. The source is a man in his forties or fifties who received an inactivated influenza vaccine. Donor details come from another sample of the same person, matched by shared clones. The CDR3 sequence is CSALLSGPSSYNEQFF. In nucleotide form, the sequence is TGCAGTGCTCTTTTGTCGGGTCCAAGCTCCTACAATGAGCAGTTCTTC.